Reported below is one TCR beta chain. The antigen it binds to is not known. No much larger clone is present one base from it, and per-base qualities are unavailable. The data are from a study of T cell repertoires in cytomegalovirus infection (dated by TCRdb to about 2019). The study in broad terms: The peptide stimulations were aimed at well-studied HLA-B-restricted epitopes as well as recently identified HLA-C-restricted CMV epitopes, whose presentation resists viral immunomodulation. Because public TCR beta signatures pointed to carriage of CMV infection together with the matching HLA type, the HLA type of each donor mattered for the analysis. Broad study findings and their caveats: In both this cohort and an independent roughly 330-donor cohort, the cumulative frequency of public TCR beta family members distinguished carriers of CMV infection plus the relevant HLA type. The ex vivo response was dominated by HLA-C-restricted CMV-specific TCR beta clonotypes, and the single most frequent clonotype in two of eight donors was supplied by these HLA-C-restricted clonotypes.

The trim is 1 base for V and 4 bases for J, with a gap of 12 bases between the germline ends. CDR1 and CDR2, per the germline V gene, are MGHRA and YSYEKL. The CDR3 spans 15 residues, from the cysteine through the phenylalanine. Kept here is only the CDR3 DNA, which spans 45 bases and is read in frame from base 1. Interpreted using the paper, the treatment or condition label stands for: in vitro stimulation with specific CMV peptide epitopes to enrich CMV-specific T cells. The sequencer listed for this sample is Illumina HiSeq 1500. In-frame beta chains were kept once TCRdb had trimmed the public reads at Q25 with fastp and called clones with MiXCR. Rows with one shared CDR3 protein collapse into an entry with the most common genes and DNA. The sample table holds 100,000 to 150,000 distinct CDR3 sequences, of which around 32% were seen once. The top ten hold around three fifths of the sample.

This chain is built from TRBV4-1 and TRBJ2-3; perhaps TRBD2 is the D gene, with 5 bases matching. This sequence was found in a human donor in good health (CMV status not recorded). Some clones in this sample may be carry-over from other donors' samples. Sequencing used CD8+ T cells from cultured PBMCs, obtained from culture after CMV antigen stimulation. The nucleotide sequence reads TGCGCCAGCAGCCAAGGACTGACTACCGCAGATACGCAGTATTTT. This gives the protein CASSQGLTTADTQYF.